The rows below give T cell receptor beta chains drawn from one sample of a study of blood T cell repertoires in COVID-19. Here immunoSEQ multiplex PCR was the method, and the copy in TCRdb shows in-frame clones only, minus some. The sample includes 100,000 or so clones, roughly 80% of them seen just once. Sequenced input: peripheral blood. Receptors were obtained from a human donor in a cohort sampled during active COVID-19. Each CDR3 is given with its conserved first and last residue. A D gene is named only where the DNA matches it firmly. The size of a clone is reported for some rows only, either as once, few or many, or as a class for expanded clones.

CDR3nt: TGTGCCAGCAGCCAGCTAGAGAAAGTTAGCACAGATACGCAGTATTTT; CDR3aa: CASSQLEKVSTDTQYF; d_gene: -; abundance: -; v_gene: TRBV7-6; j_gene: TRBJ2-3
CDR3nt: TGCGCCAGCAGCCAAGAAGTTTGGGGCTTCATCTCTGGAAACACCATATATTTT; CDR3aa: CASSQEVWGFISGNTIYF; d_gene: -; abundance: -; v_gene: TRBV4-3; j_gene: TRBJ1-3
CDR3nt: TGTGCCAGCAGCTTCTCGAATGAGCAGTTCTTC; CDR3aa: CASSFSNEQFF; d_gene: -; abundance: -; v_gene: TRBV7-9; j_gene: TRBJ2-1
CDR3nt: TGTGCCAGCAGCACACTCAGGGGGCACGAGCAGTACTTC; CDR3aa: CASSTLRGHEQYF; d_gene: TRBD1; abundance: -; v_gene: TRBV7-8; j_gene: TRBJ2-7
CDR3nt: TGCGCCAGCAGCTCCTCATCCGGGACAGGGCGTTACGAGCAGTACTTC; CDR3aa: CASSSSSGTGRYEQYF; d_gene: TRBD1; abundance: -; v_gene: TRBV5-1; j_gene: TRBJ2-7
CDR3nt: TGTGCCAGCAGGGCAGGGGCCGAGCAGTACTTC; CDR3aa: CASRAGAEQYF; d_gene: -; abundance: -; v_gene: TRBV2; j_gene: TRBJ2-7
CDR3nt: TGTGCCAGTAGGACAACAGGGGGAACTGAAGCTTTCTTT; CDR3aa: CASRTTGGTEAFF; d_gene: TRBD1; abundance: once; v_gene: TRBV19; j_gene: TRBJ1-1
CDR3nt: TGTGCCAGCTCACCACTAAACACTGAAGCTTTCTTT; CDR3aa: CASSPLNTEAFF; d_gene: -; abundance: -; v_gene: TRBV18; j_gene: TRBJ1-1
CDR3nt: TGTGCCAGCAGCCAGAAACAGGGGGGCACCTACGAGCAGTACTTC; CDR3aa: CASSQKQGGTYEQYF; d_gene: TRBD1; abundance: -; v_gene: TRBV14; j_gene: TRBJ2-7
CDR3nt: TGTGCCAGCAGCCGGGGGACAGTTGTGGGTTACGAGCAGTACTTC; CDR3aa: CASSRGTVVGYEQYF; d_gene: -; abundance: -; v_gene: TRBV6-5; j_gene: TRBJ2-7
CDR3nt: TGCGCCAGCAGCCAAGATCTGCTCAGGGGGCTTGGGACCCAGTACTTC; CDR3aa: CASSQDLLRGLGTQYF; d_gene: TRBD1; abundance: -; v_gene: TRBV4-3; j_gene: TRBJ2-5
CDR3nt: TGCGCCAGCAGTGAGCTTAGCGGGGGGCCCCCCTCCTACAATGAGCAGTTCTTC; CDR3aa: CASSELSGGPPSYNEQFF; d_gene: TRBD2; abundance: -; v_gene: TRBV10-1; j_gene: TRBJ2-1
CDR3nt: TGTGCCAGCAGCCCCCGGGACAGGGGGCTCTCGAACACTGAAGCTTTCTTT; CDR3aa: CASSPRDRGLSNTEAFF; d_gene: TRBD1; abundance: -; v_gene: TRBV3-1/TRBV3-2; j_gene: TRBJ1-1
CDR3nt: TGTGCCAGCAGCGTAGGCGGCGGAGAGGGATACGAGCAGTACTTC; CDR3aa: CASSVGGGEGYEQYF; d_gene: -; abundance: -; v_gene: TRBV9; j_gene: TRBJ2-7
CDR3nt: TGCGCCAGCAGCTCGGCCCCAGCGGGCGGGCAGTTCTTC; CDR3aa: CASSSAPAGGQFF; d_gene: -; abundance: -; v_gene: TRBV5-1; j_gene: TRBJ2-1
CDR3nt: TGCGCCAGCAGCCAAACGACAGGTTCTAACTATGGCTACACCTTC; CDR3aa: CASSQTTGSNYGYTF; d_gene: -; abundance: -; v_gene: TRBV4-1; j_gene: TRBJ1-2
CDR3nt: TGTGCCAGCAGCGTAGAGGTGGGGACTCACTCTGGAAACACCATATATTTT; CDR3aa: CASSVEVGTHSGNTIYF; d_gene: -; abundance: -; v_gene: TRBV9; j_gene: TRBJ1-3
CDR3nt: TGTGCCAGCAGCGCATGGGGCGATACCTACGAGCAGTACTTC; CDR3aa: CASSAWGDTYEQYF; d_gene: -; abundance: -; v_gene: TRBV5-6; j_gene: TRBJ2-7
CDR3nt: TGTGCCAGCAACAACCGGGACACCTACAATGAGCAGTTCTTC; CDR3aa: CASNNRDTYNEQFF; d_gene: -; abundance: -; v_gene: TRBV28; j_gene: TRBJ2-1
CDR3nt: TGTGCCACCAGCAGAGGCGGGTCCGGGATAGACGAGCAGTACTTC; CDR3aa: CATSRGGSGIDEQYF; d_gene: -; abundance: -; v_gene: TRBV15; j_gene: TRBJ2-7
CDR3nt: TGTGCCAGCAGTTTAAGGGACAGGGGGCTGTACGAGCAGTACTTC; CDR3aa: CASSLRDRGLYEQYF; d_gene: TRBD1; abundance: once; v_gene: TRBV6-2/TRBV6-3; j_gene: TRBJ2-7
CDR3nt: TGTGCCACCAGTGATTCTCGGGGACAGCTCGGCTATGGCTACACCTTC; CDR3aa: CATSDSRGQLGYGYTF; d_gene: TRBD1; abundance: few; v_gene: TRBV24-1; j_gene: TRBJ1-2
CDR3nt: TGTGCCAGCAGCCAAGGGGTTGGGACTCCCCTCCACTTT; CDR3aa: CASSQGVGTPLHF; d_gene: -; abundance: once; v_gene: TRBV3-1/TRBV3-2; j_gene: TRBJ1-6